This entry concerns a single T cell receptor (beta chain). These data come from a study of blood T cell repertoires in COVID-19. Study-wide context: Acute-phase and convalescent COVID-19 samples originated in the United States, Italy and Spain.

This CDR3 is built from 15 residues. V shed 0 bases, J shed 5 bases, and the junction held 5 bases outside the gene matches. Germline V gives CDR1 LNHNV, CDR2 YYDKDF (reference sequence). Profiled with immunoSEQ multiplex PCR; TCRdb holds only in-frame clones, not every one. The sample lists 150,000 or so clones; 75% to 90% were seen once. Sequencing was carried out using peripheral blood. The chain combines TRBV15 with TRBJ2-3, with 7 bases fitting TRBD2. The sequence was obtained from a man aged 80 or over with acute or convalescent COVID-19. The CDR3 loop reads CATSRDRIAGDTQYF. The CDR3 DNA sequence: TGTGCCACCAGCAGAGATCGAATAGCGGGAGATACGCAGTATTTT. Full variable domain (missing parts from reference TRBV15 and TRBJ2-3): DAMVIQNPRYQVTQFGKPVTLSCSQTLNHNVMYWYQQKSSQAPKLLFHYYDKDFNNEADTPDNFQSRRPNTSFCFLDIRSPGLGDTAMYLCATSRDRIAGDTQYFGPGTRLTVL.